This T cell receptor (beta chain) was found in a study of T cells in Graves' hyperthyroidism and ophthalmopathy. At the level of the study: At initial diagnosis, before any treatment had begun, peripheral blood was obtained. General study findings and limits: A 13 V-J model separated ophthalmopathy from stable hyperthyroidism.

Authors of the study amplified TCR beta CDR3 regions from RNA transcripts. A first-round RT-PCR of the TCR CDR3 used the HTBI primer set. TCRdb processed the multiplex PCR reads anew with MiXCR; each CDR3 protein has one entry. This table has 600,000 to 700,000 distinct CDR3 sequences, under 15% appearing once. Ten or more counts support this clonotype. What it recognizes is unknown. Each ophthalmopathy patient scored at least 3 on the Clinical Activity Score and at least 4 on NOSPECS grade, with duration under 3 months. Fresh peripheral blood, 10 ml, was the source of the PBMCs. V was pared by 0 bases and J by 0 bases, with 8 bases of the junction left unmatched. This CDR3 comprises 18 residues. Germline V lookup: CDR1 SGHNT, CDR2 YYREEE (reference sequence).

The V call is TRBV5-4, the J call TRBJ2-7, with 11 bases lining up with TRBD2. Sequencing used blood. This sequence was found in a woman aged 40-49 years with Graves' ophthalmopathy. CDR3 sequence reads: CASSLGNLAGGSSYEQYF. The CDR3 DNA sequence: TGTGCCAGCAGCTTGGGGAATCTAGCGGGAGGTAGCTCCTACGAGCAGTACTTC.